The following is a T cell receptor beta chain sequence with its context. Its specificity is not known. This entry is derived from a study of beta chain features in type 1 diabetes. General observations from the study: For Type 1 diabetes patients, all four CD4+ subsets carried TCRB CDR3s that were moderately but significantly shorter. Cells that show high TCR expression could be over-represented by cDNA sequencing. VDJ junctions sequenced from type 1 diabetes patients showed fewer insertions and more deletions.

What was sequenced were expressed TCRB transcripts, since all of the isolated RNA had been reverse transcribed. Sequenced naive, central memory and regulatory T cell samples produced an average of approximately 3.8 million reads. Sequencing used immunoSEQ multiplex PCR; TCRdb keeps in-frame clones, though not all of them. The repertoire holds approximately 280,000 clones, 14% to 15% seen once, with less than 0.02% in the top ten. Using CD45RO/CCR7/CD25/CD127/CD95/CD27, CD4+ naive, central memory, regulatory and stem cell-like memory cells were sorted. V lost 2 bases to trimming and J lost 4 bases, with 5 bases between them. Germline V gives CDR1 GTSNPN, CDR2 SVGIG (reference sequence). This CDR3 is 11 amino acids long.

The chain joins TRBV30 to TRBJ1-2; D unresolved. This receptor was identified in a man aged 18 to 29 with type 1 diabetes. Sequenced material: naive CD4+ T cells from blood. CDR3 residues: CAWSNGYGYTF. As DNA, the CDR3 is TGTGCCTGGAGTAACGGCTATGGCTACACCTTC. The full variable domain, rest sourced from reference TRBV30 and TRBJ1-2, is SQTIHQWPATLVQPVGSPLSLECTVEGTSNPNLYWYRQAAGRGLQLLFYSVGIGQISSEVPQNLSASRPQDRQFILSSKKLLLSDSGFYLCAWSNGYGYTFGSGTRLTVV.